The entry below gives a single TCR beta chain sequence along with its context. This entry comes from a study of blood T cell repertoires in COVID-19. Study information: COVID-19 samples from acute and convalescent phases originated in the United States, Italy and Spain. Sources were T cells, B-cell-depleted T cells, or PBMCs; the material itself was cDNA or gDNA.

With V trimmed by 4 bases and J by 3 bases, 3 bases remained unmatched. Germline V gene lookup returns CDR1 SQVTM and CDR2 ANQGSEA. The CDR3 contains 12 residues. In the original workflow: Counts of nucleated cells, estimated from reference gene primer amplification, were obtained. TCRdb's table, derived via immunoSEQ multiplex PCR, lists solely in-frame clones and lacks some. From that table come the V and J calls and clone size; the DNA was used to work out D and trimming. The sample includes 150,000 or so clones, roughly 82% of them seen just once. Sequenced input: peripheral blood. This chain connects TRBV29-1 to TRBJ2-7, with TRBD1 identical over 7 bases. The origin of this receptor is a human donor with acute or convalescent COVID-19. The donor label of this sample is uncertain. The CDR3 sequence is CSVGDRSYEQYF. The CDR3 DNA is TGCAGCGTTGGGGACAGAAGCTACGAGCAGTACTTC.